The rows below give T cell receptor beta chains drawn from one sample of a study of T cells in Graves' hyperthyroidism and ophthalmopathy. MiXCR, applied by TCRdb to the multiplex PCR reads, yields one record per CDR3 protein. The table includes 530,000 or so distinct CDR3 sequences, about 45% detected once. What was sequenced was peripheral blood or thyroid tissue (not recorded which). All receptors derive from a young woman with Graves' hyperthyroidism. CDR3s include the opening cysteine and the closing phenylalanine or tryptophan. A D gene is named only where the DNA matches it firmly. For some rows the clone size is stated as once, few or many, or as a class when expanded; others skip it.

v_call	d_call	j_call	clone_size	cdr3_aa
TRBV20-1	TRBD1	TRBJ2-5	.	CSARTGEVETQYF
TRBV28	.	TRBJ1-1	few	CASSFWWIPNTEAFF
TRBV20-1	TRBD1	TRBJ2-7	many	CSARVPVTGQGIWEQYF
TRBV24-1	.	TRBJ2-5	many	CATSDLRSTGKETQYF
TRBV2	.	TRBJ2-7	.	CASGGQGEQYF
TRBV19	.	TRBJ1-2	many	CASSILQTGTYGYTF
TRBV20-1	TRBD1	TRBJ1-6	many	CSADDREYNSPLHF
TRBV3-1	.	TRBJ1-2	many	CASSPSGLTAYGYTF
TRBV12-3/TRBV12-4	.	TRBJ2-7	many	CASSWGRVGEQYF
TRBV10-3	TRBD2	TRBJ2-7	.	CASSSRWTSGSYEQYF
TRBV20-1	TRBD2	TRBJ2-7	.	CSASKGLAGVSYEQYF
TRBV5-1	.	TRBJ1-6	once	CASLPGSPLHF
TRBV7-2	TRBD1	TRBJ2-2	few	CASSSDRVTGELFF
TRBV7-9	.	TRBJ2-7	many	CASSWPLGKTAYEQYF
TRBV20-1	TRBD1	TRBJ1-1	many	CSASYRGRRMNTEAFF
TRBV7-6	.	TRBJ1-3	.	CASSLGFGDTIYF
TRBV29-1	TRBD1	TRBJ2-5	few	CSVRQGIETQYF
TRBV7-9	.	TRBJ2-1	.	CASSRTTGATYNEQFF
TRBV6-6	.	TRBJ1-2	.	CASSEDPGFGGYTF
TRBV5-6	.	TRBJ2-5	.	CASTIGGRETQYF
TRBV7-6	.	TRBJ2-7	.	CASSSSGAGDYEQYF
TRBV19	TRBD2	TRBJ2-1	.	CATGQGIWRERSYNEQFF
TRBV29-1	TRBD2	TRBJ2-7	.	CSSWEGGEQYF
TRBV3-1	TRBD2	TRBJ2-2	.	CASSKTSGRATGELFF
TRBV5-1	.	TRBJ1-6	many	CASSLGERGSPLHF
TRBV7-3	.	TRBJ2-7	.	CASSQWSVSEQYF
TRBV2	.	TRBJ2-3	.	CASSSTSFGTDTQYF
TRBV7-2	TRBD2	.	.	CASSPDWREYNEQFF
TRBV12-5	TRBD2	TRBJ2-7	few	CASAPLGRDPNYEQYF
TRBV15	.	TRBJ1-2	.	CAIPTGNYGYTF
TRBV7-2	.	TRBJ2-2	.	CASSLGANEGYEQFF
TRBV2	.	TRBJ2-3	.	CASSEGSDGTDTQYF
TRBV7-2	.	TRBJ2-7	many	CASSLYVGVSYEQYF
TRBV18	.	TRBJ2-7	few	CASSLGRLTDEQYF
TRBV3-1	TRBD2	TRBJ2-7	few	CASSQVGTSGLITYEQYF
TRBV6-6	.	TRBJ1-2	many	CASSTTSIGDDYGYTF
TRBV10-3	.	TRBJ1-4	many	CAISDPRPGGQGEKLFF
TRBV19	.	TRBJ1-2	many	CASSEIPSGYTF
TRBV27	TRBD1	TRBJ2-7	many	CASAGTGSYEQYF
TRBV18	TRBD1	TRBJ2-7	.	CASSPTGHLEQYF
TRBV20-1	TRBD1	TRBJ1-3	many	CSAPDRGPNTIYF
TRBV7-9	.	TRBJ2-7	.	CASNQGQLGGISYEQYF
TRBV29-1	TRBD1	TRBJ2-5	.	CSVGRGQKETQYF
TRBV6-5	.	TRBJ1-2	many	CASSRTGRKNYGYTF
TRBV7-3	.	TRBJ2-2	many	CASSSNVNTGELFF
TRBV5-6	.	TRBJ2-6	.	CASSLGLSGANVLTF
TRBV27	TRBD1	TRBJ1-4	few	CASARDRIFSEKLFF
TRBV20-1	.	TRBJ2-5	.	CSAGPQGFFVF
TRBV6-5	.	TRBJ1-2	.	CTSSYSRLSYGYTF
TRBV20-1	.	TRBJ2-5	.	CSAPPRGRQLQETQYF
TRBV29-1	TRBD1	TRBJ1-1	.	CSVLTGANTEAFF
TRBV20-1	TRBD1	TRBJ2-2	many	CSASQDSQGGTGELFF
TRBV29-1	TRBD1	TRBJ2-5	.	CSVHFGTEQGTQYF